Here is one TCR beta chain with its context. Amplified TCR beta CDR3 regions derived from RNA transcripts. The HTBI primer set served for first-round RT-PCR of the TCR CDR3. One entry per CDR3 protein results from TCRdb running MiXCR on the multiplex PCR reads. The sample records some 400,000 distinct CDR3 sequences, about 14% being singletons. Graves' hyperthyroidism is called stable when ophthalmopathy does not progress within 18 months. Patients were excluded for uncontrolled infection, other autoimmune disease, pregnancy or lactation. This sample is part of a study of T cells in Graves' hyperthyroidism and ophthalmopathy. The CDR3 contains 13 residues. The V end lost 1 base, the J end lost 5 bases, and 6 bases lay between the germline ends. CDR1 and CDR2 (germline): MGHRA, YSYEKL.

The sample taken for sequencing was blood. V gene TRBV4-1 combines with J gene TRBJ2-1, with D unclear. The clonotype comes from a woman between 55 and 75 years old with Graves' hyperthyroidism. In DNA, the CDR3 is TGCGCCAGCAGCCAAGGCAGCCACAATGAGCAGTTCTTC. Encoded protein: CASSQGSHNEQFF.